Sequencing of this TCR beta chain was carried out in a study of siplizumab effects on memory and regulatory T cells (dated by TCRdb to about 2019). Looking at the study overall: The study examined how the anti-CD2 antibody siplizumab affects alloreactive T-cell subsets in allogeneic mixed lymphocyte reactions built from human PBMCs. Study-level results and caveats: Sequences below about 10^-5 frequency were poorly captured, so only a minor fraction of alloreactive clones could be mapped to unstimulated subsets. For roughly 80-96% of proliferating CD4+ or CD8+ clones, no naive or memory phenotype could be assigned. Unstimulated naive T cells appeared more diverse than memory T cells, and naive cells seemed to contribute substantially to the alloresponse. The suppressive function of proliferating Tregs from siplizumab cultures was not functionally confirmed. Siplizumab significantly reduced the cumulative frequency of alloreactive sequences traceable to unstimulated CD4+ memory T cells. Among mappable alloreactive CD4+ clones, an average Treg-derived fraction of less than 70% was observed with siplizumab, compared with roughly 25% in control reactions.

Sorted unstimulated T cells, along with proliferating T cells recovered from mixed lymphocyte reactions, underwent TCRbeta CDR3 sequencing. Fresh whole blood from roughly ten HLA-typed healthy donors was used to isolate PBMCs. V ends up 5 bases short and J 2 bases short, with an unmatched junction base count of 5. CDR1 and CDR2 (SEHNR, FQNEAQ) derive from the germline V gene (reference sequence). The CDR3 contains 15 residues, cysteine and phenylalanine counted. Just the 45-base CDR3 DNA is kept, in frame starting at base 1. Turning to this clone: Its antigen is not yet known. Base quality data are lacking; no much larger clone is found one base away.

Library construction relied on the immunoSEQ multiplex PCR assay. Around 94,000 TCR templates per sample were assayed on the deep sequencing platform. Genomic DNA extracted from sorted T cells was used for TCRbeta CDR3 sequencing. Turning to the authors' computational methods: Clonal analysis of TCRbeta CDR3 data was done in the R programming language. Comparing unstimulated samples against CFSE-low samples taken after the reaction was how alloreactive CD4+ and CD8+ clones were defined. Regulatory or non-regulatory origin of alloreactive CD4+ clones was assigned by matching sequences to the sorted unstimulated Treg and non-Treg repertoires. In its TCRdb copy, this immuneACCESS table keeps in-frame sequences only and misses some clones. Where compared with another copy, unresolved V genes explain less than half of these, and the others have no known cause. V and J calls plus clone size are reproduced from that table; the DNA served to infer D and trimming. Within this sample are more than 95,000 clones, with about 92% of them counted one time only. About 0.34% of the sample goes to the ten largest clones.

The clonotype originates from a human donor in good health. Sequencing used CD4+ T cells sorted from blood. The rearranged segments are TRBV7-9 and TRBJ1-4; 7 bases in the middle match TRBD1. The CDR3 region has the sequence CASSQQQGTNEKLFF. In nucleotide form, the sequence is TGTGCCAGCAGCCAACAACAGGGGACTAATGAAAAACTGTTTTTT.